Given below is one T cell receptor (beta chain) in context. This receptor's antigen is unknown. No much larger clone exists at a distance of one base, and base qualities are not known. Library preparation employed 5' RACE. Data came from an Illumina HiSeq 2500. A second PCR of roughly 6 to 11 cycles was run with a J-beta primer mix and a sample-barcoded 5' primer. A unique molecular identifier was introduced onto each TCR beta cDNA molecule by a template-switch 5' adaptor carrying 12 random nucleotides. At least 3 million CDR3-containing paired-end reads were obtained from each sample. First-strand cDNA was synthesized from all RNA with the Mint cDNA synthesis kit, primed by a TRBC-specific oligonucleotide. Following uracil-DNA glycosylase treatment, all cDNA underwent a first 18-cycle PCR with the universal primers M1SS and BC2_uni_R. Processing in the source paper ran as follows. Each sample was normalized by randomly selecting 1 million high-quality reads, each carrying a distinct molecular identifier. Instead of being binned into consensus sequences, reads that shared molecular identifiers were thrown out. MiTCR, set to a Q25 quality threshold and the strictest error-elimination algorithm, was used for CDR3 identification, clonotype clustering and error correction. Lower-bound total TCR beta diversity was estimated with a nonparametric unseen species model using Euler transformation. TCRdb reprocessed the public reads (quality trimming at Q25 with fastp, clone calling with MiXCR) and kept in-frame beta chains. Rows are unified per CDR3 protein, each entry keeping the most common DNA and genes. The V and J calls, along with clone size, are taken from TCRdb and not from the paper's own processing. The sample has 800,000 or so distinct CDR3 sequences on record, about 62% of them singletons. The ten largest clonotypes hold around a quarter of the sample.

The roughly 42 donors, aged about 6 to 100 years, were systemically healthy Caucasian individuals from Russia. Each donor gave ten milliliters of peripheral blood, collected into EDTA-treated Vacutainer tubes. PBMCs were isolated by Ficoll-Paque density-gradient centrifugation, with at least 6 million obtained per sample. Trizol reagent was used to extract total RNA from the PBMCs, yielding at least 5.5 micrograms per sample. For every donor, an aliquot of PBMCs went through flow cytometry to measure the percentages of naive CD45RAhigh/CD27high T cells. The data derive from a study of blood T cells in healthy people across ages (dated by TCRdb to between 2015 and 2016). Background for the entire study: In model experiments, template switching captured roughly one uniquely barcoded TCR beta cDNA molecule for every two T cells. The study measured age-related changes in TCR beta repertoire diversity using deep sequencing normalized with unique cDNA molecular identifiers. Four age groups were formed from the donors: young (average around 15 years), middle-aged (approximately 39), aged (over 55) and long-lived (less than 85). To avoid experimental bias, donors of different ages were spread randomly across the sequencing lanes. The study analyzed two additional independent replicas of 1 million unique cDNA reads from the same blood draw for two donors, one aged 18 to 30 and one aged 80 or older.

The germline V gene (reference sequence) gives CDR1 as SEHNR and CDR2 as FQNEAQ. V has 2 bases trimmed and J has 4 bases trimmed; junction bases matching no gene number 6. Spanning cysteine to phenylalanine, the CDR3 consists of 16 amino acids. The only DNA kept is the CDR3, 48 bases in frame from the first base. The paper's findings and limits, for the study overall: Observed TCR beta diversity per million T cells fell roughly linearly with age, and a significant reduction was already apparent by age around 39. Observed TCR beta diversity correlated strongly with the percentage of naive T cells measured by flow cytometry. Conclusive comparison of naive and antigen-experienced compartments was prevented by the profiling of bulk unsorted PBMCs. Because donor CMV infection status was unknown, age-related changes in expanded clonotypes were potentially confounded. The long-lived group showed more naive CD4+ T cells, fewer expanded clones and increased TCR diversity than the aged group, suggesting age selection. Total diversity estimates from one million sequenced T cells were considered lower bounds and underestimates.

Material: blood. Here the chain combines TRBV7-9 and TRBJ2-3, with TRBD2 identical over 10 junction bases. The origin of this receptor is a man in his thirties or forties in good health. The CDR3 region: CASSLRASGGSDTQYF. The DNA sequence reads TGTGCCAGCAGCTTAAGGGCTAGCGGGGGATCAGATACGCAGTATTTT.